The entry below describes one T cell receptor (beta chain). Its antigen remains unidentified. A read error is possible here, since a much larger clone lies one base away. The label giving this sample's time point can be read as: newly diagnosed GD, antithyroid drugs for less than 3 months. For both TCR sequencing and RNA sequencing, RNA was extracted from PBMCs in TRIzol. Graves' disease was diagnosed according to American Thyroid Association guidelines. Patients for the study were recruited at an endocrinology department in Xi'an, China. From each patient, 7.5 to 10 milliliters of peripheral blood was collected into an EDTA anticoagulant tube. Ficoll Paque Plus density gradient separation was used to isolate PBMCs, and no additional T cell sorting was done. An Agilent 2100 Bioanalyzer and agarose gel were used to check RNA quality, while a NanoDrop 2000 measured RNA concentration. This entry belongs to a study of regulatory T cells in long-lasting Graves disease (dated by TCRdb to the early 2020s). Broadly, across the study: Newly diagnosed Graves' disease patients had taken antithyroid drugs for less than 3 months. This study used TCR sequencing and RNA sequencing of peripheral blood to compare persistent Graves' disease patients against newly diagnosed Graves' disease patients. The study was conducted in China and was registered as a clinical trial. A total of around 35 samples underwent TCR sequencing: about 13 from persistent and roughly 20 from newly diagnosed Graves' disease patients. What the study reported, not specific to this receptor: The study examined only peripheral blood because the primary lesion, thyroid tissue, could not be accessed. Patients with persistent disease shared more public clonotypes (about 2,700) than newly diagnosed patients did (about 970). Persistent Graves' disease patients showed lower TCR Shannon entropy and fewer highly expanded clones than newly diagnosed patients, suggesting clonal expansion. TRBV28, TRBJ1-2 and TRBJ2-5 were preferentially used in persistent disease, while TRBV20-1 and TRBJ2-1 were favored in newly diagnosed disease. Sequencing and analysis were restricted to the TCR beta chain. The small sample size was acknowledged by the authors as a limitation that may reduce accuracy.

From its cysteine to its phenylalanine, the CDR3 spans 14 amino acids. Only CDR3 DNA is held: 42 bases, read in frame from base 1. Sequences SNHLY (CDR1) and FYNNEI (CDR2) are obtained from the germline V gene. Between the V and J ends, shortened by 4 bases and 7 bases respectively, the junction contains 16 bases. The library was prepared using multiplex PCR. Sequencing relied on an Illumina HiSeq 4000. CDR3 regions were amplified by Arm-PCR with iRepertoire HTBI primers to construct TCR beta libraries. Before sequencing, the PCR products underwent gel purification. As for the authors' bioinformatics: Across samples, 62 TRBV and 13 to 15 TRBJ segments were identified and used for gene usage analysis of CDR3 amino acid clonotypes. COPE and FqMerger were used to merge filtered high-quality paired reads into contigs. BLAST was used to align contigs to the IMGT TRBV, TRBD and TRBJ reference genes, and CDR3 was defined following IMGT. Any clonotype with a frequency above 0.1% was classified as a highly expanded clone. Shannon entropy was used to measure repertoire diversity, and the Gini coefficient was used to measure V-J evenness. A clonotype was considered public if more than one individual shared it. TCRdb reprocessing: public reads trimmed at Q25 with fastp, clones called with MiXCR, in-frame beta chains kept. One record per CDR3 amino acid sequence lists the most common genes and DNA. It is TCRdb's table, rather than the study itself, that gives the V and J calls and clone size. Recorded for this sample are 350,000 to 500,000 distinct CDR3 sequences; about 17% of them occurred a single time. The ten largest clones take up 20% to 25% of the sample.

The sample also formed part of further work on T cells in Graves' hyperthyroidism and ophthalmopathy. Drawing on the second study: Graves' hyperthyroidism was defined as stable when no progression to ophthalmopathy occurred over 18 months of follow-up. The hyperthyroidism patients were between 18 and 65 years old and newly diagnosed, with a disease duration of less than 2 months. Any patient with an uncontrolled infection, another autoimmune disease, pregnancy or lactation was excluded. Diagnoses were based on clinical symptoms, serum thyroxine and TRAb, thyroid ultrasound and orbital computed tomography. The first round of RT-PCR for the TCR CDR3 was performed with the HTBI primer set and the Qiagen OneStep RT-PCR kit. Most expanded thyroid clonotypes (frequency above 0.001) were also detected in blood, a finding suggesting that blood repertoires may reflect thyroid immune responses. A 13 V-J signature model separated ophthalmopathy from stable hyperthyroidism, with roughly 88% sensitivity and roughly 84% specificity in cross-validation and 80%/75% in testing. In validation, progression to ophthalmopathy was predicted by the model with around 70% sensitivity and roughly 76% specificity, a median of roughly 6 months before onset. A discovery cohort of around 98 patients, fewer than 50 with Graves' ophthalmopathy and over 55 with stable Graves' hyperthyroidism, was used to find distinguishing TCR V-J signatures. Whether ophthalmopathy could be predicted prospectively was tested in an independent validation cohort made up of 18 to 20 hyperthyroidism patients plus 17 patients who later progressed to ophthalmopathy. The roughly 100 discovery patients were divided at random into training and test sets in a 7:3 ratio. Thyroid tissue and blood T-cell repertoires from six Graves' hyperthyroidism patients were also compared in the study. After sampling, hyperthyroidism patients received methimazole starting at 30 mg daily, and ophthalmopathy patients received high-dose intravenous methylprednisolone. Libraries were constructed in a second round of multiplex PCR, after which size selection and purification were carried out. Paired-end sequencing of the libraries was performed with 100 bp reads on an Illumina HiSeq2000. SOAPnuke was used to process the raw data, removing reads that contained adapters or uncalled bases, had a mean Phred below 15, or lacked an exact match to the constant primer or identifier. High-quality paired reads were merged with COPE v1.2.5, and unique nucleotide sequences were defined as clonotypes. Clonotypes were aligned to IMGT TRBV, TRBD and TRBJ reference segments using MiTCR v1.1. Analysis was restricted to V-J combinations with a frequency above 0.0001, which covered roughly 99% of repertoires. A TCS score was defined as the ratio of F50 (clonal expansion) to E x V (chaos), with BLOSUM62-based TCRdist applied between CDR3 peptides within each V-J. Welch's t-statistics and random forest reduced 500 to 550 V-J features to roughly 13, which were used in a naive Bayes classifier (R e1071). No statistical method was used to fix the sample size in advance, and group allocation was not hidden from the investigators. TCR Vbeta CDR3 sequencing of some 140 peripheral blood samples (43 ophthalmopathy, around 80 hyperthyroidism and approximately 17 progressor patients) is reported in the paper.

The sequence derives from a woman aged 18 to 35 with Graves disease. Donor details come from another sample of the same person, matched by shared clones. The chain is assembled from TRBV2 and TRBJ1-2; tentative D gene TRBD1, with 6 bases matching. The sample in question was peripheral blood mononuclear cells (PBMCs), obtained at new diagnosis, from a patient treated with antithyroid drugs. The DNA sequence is TGTGCCAGCAGTGGGCTGTGGGGGGCAGGTGGCTACACCTTC. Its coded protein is CASSGLWGAGGYTF.